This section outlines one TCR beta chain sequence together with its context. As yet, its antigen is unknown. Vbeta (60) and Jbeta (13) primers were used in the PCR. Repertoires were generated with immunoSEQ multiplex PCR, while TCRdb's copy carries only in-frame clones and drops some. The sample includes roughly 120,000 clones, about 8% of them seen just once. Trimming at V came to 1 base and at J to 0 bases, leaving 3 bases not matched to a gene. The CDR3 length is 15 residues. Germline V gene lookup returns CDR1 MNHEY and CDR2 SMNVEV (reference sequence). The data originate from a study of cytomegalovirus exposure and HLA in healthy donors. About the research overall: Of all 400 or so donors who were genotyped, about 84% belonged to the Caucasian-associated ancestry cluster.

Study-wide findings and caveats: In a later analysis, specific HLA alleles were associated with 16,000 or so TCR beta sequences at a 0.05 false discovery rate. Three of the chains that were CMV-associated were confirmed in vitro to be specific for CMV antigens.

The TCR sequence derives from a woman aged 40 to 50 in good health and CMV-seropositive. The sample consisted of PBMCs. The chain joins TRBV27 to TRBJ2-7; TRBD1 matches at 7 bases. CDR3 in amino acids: CASSLWGTASYEQYF. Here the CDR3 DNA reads TGTGCCAGCAGTTTATGGGGGACAGCCTCCTACGAGCAGTACTTC.